The 2 T cell receptor beta chains in this list originate from one sample, sequenced in a study of cytomegalovirus exposure and HLA in healthy donors. Method: immunoSEQ multiplex PCR; TCRdb's copy keeps in-frame clones and lacks some. The repertoire holds approximately 300,000 clones, with about 90% as singletons. Sequencing was carried out using PBMCs. These receptors originate from a woman in her 30s in good health and CMV-seropositive.

V gene TRBV19 combines with J gene TRBJ1-5; tentative D call: TRBD1 (6 bases). The CDR3 runs to 17 residues. CDR1 and CDR2 (germline): LNHDA, SQIVND (reference sequence). V gave up 3 bases and J gave up 9 bases, with 24 bases separating them. DNA for the CDR3: TGTGCCAGTAGTATTTTATTTAGGGACACCGACTTGGCGCCCCAGCATTTT. Its translation is CASSILFRDTDLAPQHF. The complete variable domain, with remaining parts taken from reference TRBV19 and TRBJ1-5, reads DGGITQSPKYLFRKEGQNVTLSCEQNLNHDAMYWYRQDPGQGLRLIYYSQIVNDFQKGDIAEGYSVSREKKESFPLTVTSAQKNPTAFYLCASSILFRDTDLAPQHFGDGTRLSIL.

The rearrangement links TRBV30 to TRBJ2-3; 7 positions match TRBD1. Germline CDR1 is GTSNPN and CDR2 is SVGIG (reference sequence). The CDR3 runs 12 residues. Trimming took 7 bases from V and 0 from J; bases not matched to a gene: 1. DNA of the CDR3: TGTGCCTTGGGACAGAGCACAGATACGCAGTATTTT. This codes for CALGQSTDTQYF.